These T cell receptor beta chains were read from a single sample in a study of cytomegalovirus exposure and HLA in healthy donors. The assay was immunoSEQ multiplex PCR, and TCRdb's table has in-frame clones only and misses some. The sample includes 150,000 to 200,000 clones, about 85% of them seen just once. Source material: PBMCs. These receptors all stem from a man in his forties or fifties in good health and CMV-seronegative. The CDR3 runs from the conserved cysteine through the conserved F or W.

TRBV11-2	TRBJ2-3	CASSPAPPGTGLSDTQYF
TRBV19	TRBJ1-6	CASSVDRGSPLHF
TRBV5-1	TRBJ2-3	CASSLRLQGIADTQYF
TRBV12-5	TRBJ2-3	CASGLAQWDTQYF
TRBV5-4	TRBJ2-6	CASRQTGGPGANVLTF
TRBV5-1	TRBJ1-4	CASSLGTELYEKLFF
TRBV6-5	TRBJ2-7	CASTPSRGSSYEQYF
TRBV19	TRBJ1-2	CASSTPGYGYTF
TRBV11-2	TRBJ1-6	CASSPRDRGSPLHF
TRBV6-5	TRBJ2-7	CASSYETDSYEQYF
TRBV7-9	TRBJ2-3	CASSLTSGGPGSDTQYF
TRBV30	TRBJ2-1	CAFKKVRSTYNEQFF
TRBV7-9	TRBJ1-1	CSSSASGTGVQGAFF
TRBV27	TRBJ1-1	CASSLRGWANTEAFF
TRBV27	TRBJ2-7	CASSIGGRRTYEQYF
TRBV7-2	TRBJ1-6	CASSSQGKEPLHF
TRBV11-3	TRBJ2-7	CASSSNRQGYEQYF
TRBV5-8	TRBJ2-7	CASSNRDTYEQYF
TRBV19	TRBJ1-3	CASTGLTSGNTIYF
TRBV19	TRBJ1-3	CASSRGFGNTIYF
TRBV29-1	TRBJ1-2	CSVAPGQLYGYTF
TRBV7-2	TRBJ2-5	CASSLFQGQETQYF
TRBV7-2	TRBJ1-1	CASSFQAISTEAFF
TRBV2	TRBJ2-6	CASSEYGGSPAGANVLTF
TRBV7-9	TRBJ1-1	CASSLAGGTTEAFF
TRBV4-3	TRBJ2-5	CASSRSPASETQYF
TRBV27	TRBJ1-2	CASSKRTDYGYTF